A selection of T cell receptor beta chains follows, all from one sample in a study of blood T cell repertoires in COVID-19. This table comes from immunoSEQ multiplex PCR, and its TCRdb copy is limited to in-frame clones, with some not included. The data hold 150,000 to 200,000 clones, with about 88% observed a single time. Material: peripheral blood. These receptors all stem from a woman aged 25 to 39 with active or convalescent COVID-19. Both conserved end residues are part of each CDR3. Fields, in order: D gene, V gene, J gene, clone size, CDR3 DNA, CDR3 protein. A D gene is named only where the DNA matches it firmly. The size field is filled for only some rows; it gives once, few, many or a size class.

NA	TRBV2	TRBJ2-7	NA	TGTGCCAACCTAGGACTCTACGAGCAGTACTTC	CANLGLYEQYF
NA	TRBV1	TRBJ2-1	NA	TGCACCAGCAGCCAAGCTACACTAGCGGGAGAGCCCAATGAGCAGTTCTTC	CTSSQATLAGEPNEQFF
TRBD1	TRBV28	TRBJ1-2	few	TGTGCCAGCAGGCCACATCCGACAGGGTTTGGCTACACCTTC	CASRPHPTGFGYTF
NA	TRBV19	TRBJ2-2	NA	TGTGCCAGTAAGGGACAAAACACCGGGGAGCTGTTTTTT	CASKGQNTGELFF
NA	TRBV7-6	TRBJ2-1	NA	TGTGCCAGCAGCTATTCCCCAGGGTCTGAGCAGTTCTTC	CASSYSPGSEQFF
TRBD1	TRBV27	TRBJ2-7	NA	TGTGCCAGCACCACAACGCCGGGACAGAGCTACGAGCAGTACTTC	CASTTTPGQSYEQYF
NA	TRBV28	TRBJ1-1	NA	TGTGCCAGCAGTCCCAGTACTGAAGCTTTCTTT	CASSPSTEAFF
TRBD2	TRBV2	TRBJ2-5	NA	TGTGCCAGCAACGTAGAGCGGGGGAGTGAGACCCAGTACTTC	CASNVERGSETQYF
TRBD2	TRBV27	TRBJ2-1	NA	TGTGCCAGCAGTTTTACTAGCGGGCCCTACAATGAGCAGTTCTTC	CASSFTSGPYNEQFF
NA	TRBV2	TRBJ1-2	few	TGTGCCAGGTCAGGGGATAACTATGGCTACACCTTC	CARSGDNYGYTF
TRBD1	TRBV7-2	TRBJ1-6	few	TGTGCCAGCAGCTTCGGGACAGGGTATAATTCACCCCTCCACTTT	CASSFGTGYNSPLHF
TRBD1	TRBV9	TRBJ1-2	NA	TGTGCCAGCAGCGTCGACACTAATCCGGGACAGGGGGCGAGTGGCTACACCTTC	CASSVDTNPGQGASGYTF
TRBD1	TRBV28	TRBJ2-7	NA	TGTGCCAGCAGTCCCCATTACCTAGACAGGGCCCTAAGGTACGAGCAGTACTTC	CASSPHYLDRALRYEQYF
NA	TRBV30	TRBJ1-1	NA	TGTGCCTGGACTAGGACGCAGGGTTGGACTGAAGCTTTCTTT	CAWTRTQGWTEAFF
TRBD2	TRBV9	TRBJ2-1	NA	TGTGCCAGCAGCGCGGGCTGGGAGGGCCAAAATGAGCAGTTCTTC	CASSAGWEGQNEQFF
NA	TRBV5-1	TRBJ1-1	NA	TGCGCCAGCAGCGTTACAGGGACGTGGACTGAAGCTTTCTTT	CASSVTGTWTEAFF
TRBD1	TRBV6-5	TRBJ1-6	NA	TGTGCCAGCACTAGGGACAGGGAAGGTAATTCACCCCTCCACTTT	CASTRDREGNSPLHF
NA	TRBV5-1	TRBJ2-3	NA	TGCGCCAGCAGCTTGGACTCCACAGATACGCAGTATTTT	CASSLDSTDTQYF
NA	TRBV5-1	TRBJ1-1	NA	TGCGCCAGCAGCCCGTCTTCAGGCAAGAACACTGAAGCTTTCTTT	CASSPSSGKNTEAFF
NA	TRBV11-2	TRBJ2-1	NA	TGTGCCAGCAGCTTCTTAGATCTTACCCCGCGCTCCTACAATGAGCAGTTCTTC	CASSFLDLTPRSYNEQFF
NA	TRBV2	TRBJ1-5	once	TGTGCCAGCAGTGTCGGGGGGGATCAGCCCCAGCATTTT	CASSVGGDQPQHF
TRBD1	TRBV10-3	TRBJ1-5	NA	TGTGCCATCAGTGCCGACAGGGGCCAAAAGCAGCCCCAGCATTTT	CAISADRGQKQPQHF
NA	TRBV7-9	TRBJ2-1	NA	TGTGCCAGCAGCTTTTTAGGGGAATCCTACAATGAGCAGTTCTTC	CASSFLGESYNEQFF
NA	TRBV3-1/TRBV3-2	TRBJ1-3	NA	TGTGCCAGCAGCCAAGGCTTAGGACCGGGACAAGGAAACACCATATATTTT	CASSQGLGPGQGNTIYF
TRBD1	TRBV10-3	TRBJ1-1	NA	TGTGCCATCAGTGAAACAGGGGACACTGAAGCTTTCTTT	CAISETGDTEAFF
TRBD2	TRBV11-3	TRBJ2-3	NA	TGTGCCAGCAGCGCTGCGGGGGGGCCCGCAGATACGCAGTATTTT	CASSAAGGPADTQYF
TRBD1	TRBV5-1	TRBJ1-5	NA	TGCGCCAGCAGCCCCCAGGGGGCCGGGCAGCCCCAGCATTTT	CASSPQGAGQPQHF
NA	TRBV7-2	TRBJ1-5	few	TGTGCCAGCAGCTTAGGACAGAATAGCAATCAGCCCCAGCATTTT	CASSLGQNSNQPQHF
TRBD1	TRBV15	TRBJ1-6	NA	TGTGCCACCAGCAGCCGGGACAGGGGCTCGTCCTATAATTCACCCCTCCACTTT	CATSSRDRGSSYNSPLHF
TRBD1	TRBV2	TRBJ1-4	NA	TGTGCCAGCAGTACACAGGGGGCGCGGGATGAAAAACTGTTTTTT	CASSTQGARDEKLFF
TRBD1	TRBV3-1/TRBV3-2	TRBJ1-1	NA	TGTGCCAGCAGCCAATTGAGGGGGCTCGGGTACACTGAAGCTTTCTTT	CASSQLRGLGYTEAFF
TRBD1	TRBV19	TRBJ1-2	NA	TGTGCCAGTATCGGGACAGGGGGCCTCCGCCCTAACTATGGCTACACCTTC	CASIGTGGLRPNYGYTF
NA	TRBV5-1	TRBJ2-2	NA	TGCGCCAGCAGCTTGCTACCGAACACCGGGGAGCTGTTTTTT	CASSLLPNTGELFF
NA	TRBV2	TRBJ2-5	NA	TGTGCCAGCAGTAGGGGCCAAGAGACCCAGTACTTC	CASSRGQETQYF
TRBD1	TRBV24-1	TRBJ2-7	NA	TGTGCCACCCGTGGGACAGGAGGGAATTACGAGCAGTACTTC	CATRGTGGNYEQYF
NA	TRBV7-2	TRBJ1-1	NA	TGTGCCAGCAGCTTAGTTCCACAGGTATCGTTAGCTTTCTTT	CASSLVPQVSLAFF
NA	TRBV19	TRBJ2-1	few	TGTGCCAGTAGTATAGGAACCAGGGGTTACAATGAGCAGTTCTTC	CASSIGTRGYNEQFF
TRBD1	TRBV5-5	TRBJ2-1	NA	TGTGCCAGCAGCTCCTGGACAGGGAAAGGAAGTGAGCAGTTCTTC	CASSSWTGKGSEQFF
TRBD1	TRBV19	TRBJ2-1	NA	TGTGCCAGTAGTACTACCGGGACAGGGGACAATGAGCAGTTCTTC	CASSTTGTGDNEQFF
TRBD1	TRBV7-9	TRBJ1-5	NA	TGTGCCAGCAGCACCCGGCCGGGACAGGGGTTGCAGGGGCAGCCCCAGCATTTT	CASSTRPGQGLQGQPQHF
TRBD1	TRBV19	TRBJ2-4	once	TGTGCCAGTACCACATATGGGAACAGGGGTGATGTCAAAAACATTCAGTACTTC	CASTTYGNRGDVKNIQYF
TRBD1	TRBV28	TRBJ1-4	NA	TGTGCCAGCAGTTTATATAGGACAGGGGGGGAAAAACTGTTTTTT	CASSLYRTGGEKLFF
TRBD2	TRBV28	TRBJ2-7	NA	TGTGCCAGCAGTTTCGCGGGCGGGAGGGCCTACGAGCAGTACTTC	CASSFAGGRAYEQYF
TRBD1	TRBV18	TRBJ1-5	NA	TGTGCCAGCTCACCCTGGACAGGGGGCGGGAGCAATCAGCCCCAGCATTTT	CASSPWTGGGSNQPQHF
NA	TRBV5-4	TRBJ2-4	once	TGTGCCAGCAGTTCAGCGGGTCTAGCCAAAAACATTCAGTACTTC	CASSSAGLAKNIQYF
NA	TRBV28	TRBJ2-2	NA	TGTGCCAGCACCTCTCGGGGCGGGGAGCTGTTTTTT	CASTSRGGELFF
NA	TRBV7-2	TRBJ1-1	NA	TGTGCCAGCAGCTTAGTAAGGACAGCGAACACTGAAGCTTTCTTT	CASSLVRTANTEAFF
NA	TRBV30	TRBJ1-4	NA	TGTGCCTGGAGACTCATCGGGGTAGGAGAAAAACTGTTTTTT	CAWRLIGVGEKLFF
TRBD1	TRBV6-1	TRBJ1-4	NA	TGTGCCAGCAGTGACCGGGACAGGGCCGCAACTAATGAAAAACTGTTTTTT	CASSDRDRAATNEKLFF
NA	TRBV27	TRBJ1-6	NA	TGTGCCAGCGGGGAGATAATGGATTCACCCCTCCACTTT	CASGEIMDSPLHF
NA	TRBV15	TRBJ2-7	NA	TGTGCCACCAGTCTCACTAGGACAGCTTCCTACGAGCAGTACTTC	CATSLTRTASYEQYF
NA	TRBV21-1	TRBJ1-6	NA	TGTGCCAGCTTCCGGACAGGGGGGAATTCACCCCTCCACTTT	CASFRTGGNSPLHF
NA	TRBV6-6	TRBJ1-5	NA	TGTGCCAGCAGCCGAAGGAGAACCAGGACAGACTTAAGCAATCAGCCCCAGCATTTT	CASSRRRTRTDLSNQPQHF
TRBD1	TRBV19	TRBJ1-3	NA	TGTGCCAGTAGTATAGTCGAGGGGGCCAGCTCTGGAAACACCATATATTTT	CASSIVEGASSGNTIYF
NA	TRBV5-1	TRBJ1-6	NA	TGCGCCAGCAGCTTGGATTGGAGTAGCTATAATTCACCCCTCCACTTT	CASSLDWSSYNSPLHF
NA	TRBV2	TRBJ1-2	NA	TGTGCCAGCAATACAGGGCGAAACTATGGCTACACCTTC	CASNTGRNYGYTF
TRBD1	TRBV5-4	TRBJ1-2	NA	TGTGCCAGCAGCCCACAAGGACAGGGGAGAAGTTATGGCTACACCTTC	CASSPQGQGRSYGYTF
TRBD1	TRBV13	TRBJ1-5	NA	TGTGCCAGCAGCCGGAGGGGGCATAATAGCAATCAGCCCCAGCATTTT	CASSRRGHNSNQPQHF
TRBD2	TRBV4-2	TRBJ2-3	NA	TGTGCCAGTAGGGAGGGTGAGGGCACAGATACGCAGTATTTT	CASREGEGTDTQYF